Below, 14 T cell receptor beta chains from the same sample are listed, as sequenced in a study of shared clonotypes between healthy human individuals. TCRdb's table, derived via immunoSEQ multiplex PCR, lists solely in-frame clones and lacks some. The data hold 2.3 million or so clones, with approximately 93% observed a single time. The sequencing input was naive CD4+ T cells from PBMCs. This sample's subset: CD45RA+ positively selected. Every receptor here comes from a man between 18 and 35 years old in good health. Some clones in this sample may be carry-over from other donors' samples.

The CDR3 here is CATAVVGSTDTQYF. The CDR3 DNA is TGTGCCACCGCGGTGGTCGGGAGCACAGATACGCAGTATTTT. The J gene is TRBJ2-3, the V gene TRBV15; unclear D gene. The CDR3 length is 14 residues. The germline V and J ends were trimmed by 8 bases and 0 bases, with 12 bases remaining between them. Germline CDR1 LNHNV, CDR2 YYDKDF (reference sequence). Supplemented by reference TRBV15 and TRBJ2-3, the full variable domain reads DAMVIQNPRYQVTQFGKPVTLSCSQTLNHNVMYWYQQKSSQAPKLLFHYYDKDFNNEADTPDNFQSRRPNTSFCFLDIRSPGLGDTAMYLCATAVVGSTDTQYFGPGTRLTVL.

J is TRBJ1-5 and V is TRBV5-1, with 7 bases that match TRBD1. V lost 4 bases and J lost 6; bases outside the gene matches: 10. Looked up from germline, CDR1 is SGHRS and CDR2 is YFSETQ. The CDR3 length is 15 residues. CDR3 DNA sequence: TGCGCCAGCAGCGTGGGTGACAGGGAAGGTCAGCCCCAGCATTTT. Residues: CASSVGDREGQPQHF.

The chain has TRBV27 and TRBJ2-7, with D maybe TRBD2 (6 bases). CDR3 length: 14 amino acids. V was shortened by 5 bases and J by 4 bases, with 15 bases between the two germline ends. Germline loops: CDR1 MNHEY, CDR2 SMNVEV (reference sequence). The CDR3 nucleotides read TGTGCCAGCAGTCCACACGGGAGCTGGTACGAGCAGTACTTC. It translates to CASSPHGSWYEQYF.

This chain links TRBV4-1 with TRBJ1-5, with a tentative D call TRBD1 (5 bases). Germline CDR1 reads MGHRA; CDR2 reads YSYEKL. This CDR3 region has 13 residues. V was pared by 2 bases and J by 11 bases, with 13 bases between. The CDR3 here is CASSQNRGGAQHF. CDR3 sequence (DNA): TGCGCCAGCAGCCAAAATAGGGGCGGGGCCCAGCATTTT.

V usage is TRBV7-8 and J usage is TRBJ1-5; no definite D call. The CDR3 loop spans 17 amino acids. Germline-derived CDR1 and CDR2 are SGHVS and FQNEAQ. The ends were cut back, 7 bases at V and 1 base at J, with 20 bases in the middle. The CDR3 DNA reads TGTGCCAGCACCTTGGGCTTAGCTTCCCTAAGCAATCAGCCCCAGCATTTT. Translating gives CASTLGLASLSNQPQHF. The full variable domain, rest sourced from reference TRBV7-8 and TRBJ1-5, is GAGVSQSPRYKVAKRGQDVALRCDPISGHVSLFWYQQALGQGPEFLTYFQNEAQLDKSGLPSDRFFAERPEGSVSTLKIQRTQQEDSAVYLCASTLGLASLSNQPQHFGDGTRLSIL.

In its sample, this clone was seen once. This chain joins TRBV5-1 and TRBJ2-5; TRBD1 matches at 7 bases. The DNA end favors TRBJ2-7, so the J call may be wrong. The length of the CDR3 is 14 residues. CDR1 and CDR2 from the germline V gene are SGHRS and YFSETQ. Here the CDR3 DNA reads TGCGCCAGCAGCCCCGGGCCAGGGGGCTACGAGCAGTACTTC. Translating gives CASSPGPGGYEQYF.

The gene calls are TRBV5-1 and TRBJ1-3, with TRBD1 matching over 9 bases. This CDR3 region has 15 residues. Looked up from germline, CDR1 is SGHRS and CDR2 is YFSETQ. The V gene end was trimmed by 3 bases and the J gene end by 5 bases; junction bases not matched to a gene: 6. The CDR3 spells CASSSFGQGRNTIYF. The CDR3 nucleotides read TGCGCCAGCAGCTCTTTCGGACAGGGGAGAAACACCATATATTTT.

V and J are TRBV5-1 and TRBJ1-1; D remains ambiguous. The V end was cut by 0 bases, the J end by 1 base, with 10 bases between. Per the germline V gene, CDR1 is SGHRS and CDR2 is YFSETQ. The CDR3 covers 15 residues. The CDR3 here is CASSLVSWGNTEAFF. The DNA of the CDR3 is TGCGCCAGCAGCTTGGTGAGTTGGGGGAACACTGAAGCTTTCTTT.

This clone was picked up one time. The CDR3 loop reads CASSTGTAGGYTF. DNA of the CDR3: TGCGCCAGCAGTACCGGGACCGCCGGGGGCTACACCTTC. The V and J genes are TRBV10-2 and TRBJ1-2; weak D call: TRBD1 (5 bases). Between the trimmed V and J ends, which lost 5 bases and 8 bases, there was a span of 15 bases. Per the germline V gene, CDR1 is WSHSY and CDR2 is SAAADI. CDR3 length equals 13 residues.

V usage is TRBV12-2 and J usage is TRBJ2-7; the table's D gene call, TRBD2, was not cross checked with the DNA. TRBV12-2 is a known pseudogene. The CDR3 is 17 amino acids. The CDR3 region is CASRLGPRAGETYEQYF. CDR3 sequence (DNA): TGTGCAAGTCGCTTAGGGCCCCGGGCGGGAGAGACCTACGAGCAGTACTTC.

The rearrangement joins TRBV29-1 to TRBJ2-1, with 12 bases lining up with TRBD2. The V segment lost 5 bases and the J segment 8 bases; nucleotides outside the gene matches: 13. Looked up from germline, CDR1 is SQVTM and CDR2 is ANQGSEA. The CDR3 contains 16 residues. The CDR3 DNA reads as TGCAGCGTTCTAGGACTAGCGGGAATAGTCGGGCATGAGCAGTTCTTC. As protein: CSVLGLAGIVGHEQFF.

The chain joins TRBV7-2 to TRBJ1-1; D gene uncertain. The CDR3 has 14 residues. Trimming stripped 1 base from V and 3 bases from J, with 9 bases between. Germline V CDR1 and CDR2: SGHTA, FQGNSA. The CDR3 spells CASSLVRTHTEAFF. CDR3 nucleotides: TGTGCCAGCAGCTTAGTTAGGACCCACACTGAAGCTTTCTTT.

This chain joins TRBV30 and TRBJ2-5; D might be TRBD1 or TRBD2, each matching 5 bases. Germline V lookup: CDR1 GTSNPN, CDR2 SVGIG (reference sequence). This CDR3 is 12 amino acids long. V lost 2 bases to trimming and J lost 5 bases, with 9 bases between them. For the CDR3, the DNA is TGTGCCTGGAGTCCGTGGGGGGAGACCCAGTACTTC. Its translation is CAWSPWGETQYF.

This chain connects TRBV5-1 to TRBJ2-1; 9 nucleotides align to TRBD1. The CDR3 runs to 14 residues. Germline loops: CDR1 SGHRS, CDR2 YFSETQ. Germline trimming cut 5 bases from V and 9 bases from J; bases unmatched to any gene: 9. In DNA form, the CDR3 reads TGCGCCAGCAGGCCCGGGACAGGGTTGGTTGAGCAGTTCTTC. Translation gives CASRPGTGLVEQFF. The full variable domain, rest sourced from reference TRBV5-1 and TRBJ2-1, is KAGVTQTPRYLIKTRGQQVTLSCSPISGHRSVSWYQQTPGQGLQFLFEYFSETQRNKGNFPGRFSGRQFSNSRSEMNVSTLELGDSALYLCASRPGTGLVEQFFGPGTRLTVL.